A single T cell receptor (beta chain) is shown here with its context. This clonotype was seen a few times. The antigen it binds to is not known. Per-base qualities were not stored, and no clone one base away is much larger. The sequencer listed for this sample is Illumina HiSeq 2500. Quantitative 5'-RACE with molecular barcodes was the method used to prepare the TCR beta libraries. The paper's data handling went like this. A new computational method based on a probabilistic model of VDJ rearrangement was used to identify disease-linked TCR variants. TCRdb ran its own pipeline on the public reads, namely fastp trimming at Q25 and MiXCR clone calling, and kept in-frame beta chains. Each record represents a unique CDR3 protein, reported with the most common genes and DNA among its rows. The V and J calls follow TCRdb's processing rather than the paper's. Recorded for this sample are more than 600,000 distinct CDR3 sequences; under 20% of them occurred a single time. The ten biggest clones cover under 20% of the sample.

The data originate from a study of CD8 T cells in ankylosing spondylitis (dated 2017 in TCRdb). General notes on the study: The study profiled T cell receptor beta repertoires in healthy donors and ankylosing spondylitis patients to find disease-linked TCR variants. The whole study cohort included some 100 healthy donors and roughly 24 ankylosing spondylitis patients. Peripheral blood samples were taken, and synovial fluid was additionally collected from ankylosing spondylitis patients. General conclusions and limits of the study: A TCR beta motif made up of roughly eight highly homologous amino acid variants appeared to be characteristic of blood from ankylosing spondylitis patients. According to the report, matched synovial fluid samples from ankylosing spondylitis patients were significantly enriched for the disease-linked clones. The disease-linked clones had a CD8+ phenotype and were found at relatively low frequencies in peripheral blood. Some TCR beta motif variants had previously been reported in synovial fluid and blood of reactive arthritis patients, which suggested common disease-initiation mechanisms.

The V end loses 2 bases and the J end loses 1 base, and a stretch of 17 bases separates them. Its CDR3 holds 17 amino acids, cysteine through phenylalanine. Only the CDR3 part of the read is kept: 51 bases, read in frame from the first base. The germline V gene provides CDR1 KGHSH and CDR2 LQKENI. This receptor was identified in a male donor with ankylosing spondylitis. Specimen: blood, either unsorted or a sorted T cell fraction (not recorded which). The chain is made from TRBV18 and TRBJ1-2; TRBD1 is a weak D gene call, 6 bases matching. The DNA reads as follows: TGTGCCAGCTCACCAAGGGGCAGGGGCACACTTAACTATGGCTACACCTTC. This is translated as CASSPRGRGTLNYGYTF. The reference TRBV18 and TRBJ1-2 proteins fill in what lies around the CDR3, so the full variable domain reads NAGVMQNPRHLVRRRGQEARLRCSPMKGHSHVYWYRQLPEEGLKFMVYLQKENIIDESGMPKERFSAEFPKEGPSILRIQQVVRGDSAAYFCASSPRGRGTLNYGYTFGSGTRLTVV.